These 22 T cell receptor beta chains were all obtained from the same sample, sequenced in a study of identical twins. TCRdb used MiXCR to reprocess the 5' RACE reads, holding one entry per CDR3 protein. The sample contains roughly 710,000 distinct CDR3 sequences, around 6.1% of which appear only once. Sequencing was performed on naive T cells sorted from blood. Every receptor here comes from a man between 18 and 29 years old in good health.

This clonotype was recorded a few times. V is TRBV5-1 and J is TRBJ1-1; D possibly corresponds to TRBD1 (6 bases). V gave up 2 bases and J gave up 1 base, with 12 bases separating them. This CDR3 has 15 residues. Germline V gene data show CDR1 as SGHRS and CDR2 as YFSETQ. The CDR3 coding sequence is TGCGCCAGCAGCTTTAATGGGGGGCCGAACACTGAAGCTTTCTTT. Translated, it gives CASSFNGGPNTEAFF.

This clonotype was counted ten times or more. The rearrangement links TRBV5-6 to TRBJ2-7; D is undetermined. CDR3 length equals 12 residues. Germline CDR1 reads SGHDT; CDR2 reads YYEEEE. The V and J ends lost 4 bases and 4 bases respectively, with 9 bases between them. The CDR3 region has the DNA TGTGCCAGCAGCCCGGTCGGTTACGAGCAGTACTTC. It codes for CASSPVGYEQYF.

This clonotype occurred many times. The rearrangement uses TRBV15 and TRBJ2-1; 14 positions agree with TRBD2. The J segment lost 12 bases and the V segment lost 3 bases, leaving 1 base of the junction unmatched. Germline V gene data show CDR1 as LNHNV and CDR2 as YYDKDF (reference sequence). The CDR3 spans 13 residues. CDR3 residues: CATSSGLAGGQFF. The CDR3 nucleotides are TGTGCCACCAGCAGTGGACTAGCGGGAGGGCAGTTCTTC.

This clonotype has a count of ten or more. The CDR3 here is CASSVAATGLYEQYF. As DNA, the CDR3 is TGTGCCAGCAGCGTAGCAGCGACAGGGTTGTACGAGCAGTACTTC. V is TRBV9 and J is TRBJ2-7, with TRBD1 matching over 7 bases. CDR1 and CDR2 from the germline V gene are SGDLS and YYNGEE. The V segment lost 0 bases and the J segment 4 bases; nucleotides outside the gene matches: 7. The CDR3 has 15 amino acids.

The chain is built from TRBV7-9 and TRBJ1-4; 7 bases are shared with TRBD1. Per germline, CDR1 SEHNR and CDR2 FQNEAQ (reference sequence). V was pared by 1 base and J by 4 bases, with 3 bases of the junction left unmatched. The CDR3 has 15 amino acids. The CDR3 DNA follows: TGTGCCAGCAGCTTAGAGGGACAGAATAATGAAAAACTGTTTTTT. Its protein product is CASSLEGQNNEKLFF.

The V gene is TRBV20-1, the J gene TRBJ1-1; D may be TRBD1 (6 bases). The CDR3 consists of 13 residues. From germline, CDR1 is DFQATT and CDR2 SNEGSKA (reference sequence). V was pared by 4 bases and J by 1 base, with 10 bases between. CDR3 sequence (DNA): TGCAGTGCTATTAAGGGGGGGAACACTGAAGCTTTCTTT. Its translation is CSAIKGGNTEAFF.

V is TRBV30 and J is TRBJ1-1; D is undetermined. In germline, CDR1 is GTSNPN, CDR2 SVGIG (reference sequence). With 3 bases removed from V and 2 bases from J, the gap between germline ends came to 10 bases. The CDR3 extends over 13 amino acids. CDR3 region: CAWSPSRNTEAFF. Here the CDR3 DNA reads TGTGCCTGGAGCCCCTCCCGTAACACTGAAGCTTTCTTT. The full variable domain, its missing parts supplied by reference TRBV30 and TRBJ1-1, is SQTIHQWPATLVQPVGSPLSLECTVEGTSNPNLYWYRQAAGRGLQLLFYSVGIGQISSEVPQNLSASRPQDRQFILSSKKLLLSDSGFYLCAWSPSRNTEAFFGQGTRLTVV.

The chain combines TRBV5-8 with TRBJ2-2; unclear D gene. CDR1 and CDR2 (germline): SGHTS, YDEGEE. CDR3 length: 14 amino acids. Trimming removed 6 bases from V and 2 bases from J, with 11 bases in between. The CDR3 loop reads CASTSWQNTGELFF. The CDR3 nucleotides read TGTGCCAGCACGAGTTGGCAAAACACCGGGGAGCTGTTTTTT.

The rearrangement links TRBV2 to TRBJ1-2; 9 bases are a match to TRBD1. After removal of 7 bases from V and 2 bases from J, the junction contained 26 bases not matched to a gene. Germline loops: CDR1 SNHLY, CDR2 FYNNEI. This CDR3 contains 21 residues. DNA for the CDR3: TGTGCCAGCAATTATTACGGGACAGGGTATGGCGAGAGGACGAGGAACTATGGCTACACCTTC. This translates into CASNYYGTGYGERTRNYGYTF. The whole variable domain, filled in from reference TRBV2 and TRBJ1-2, reads EPEVTQTPSHQVTQMGQEVILRCVPISNHLYFYWYRQILGQKVEFLVSFYNNEISEKSEIFDDQFSVERPDGSNFTLKIRSTKLEDSAMYFCASNYYGTGYGERTRNYGYTFGSGTRLTVV.

This clonotype came up many times. The V call is TRBV29-1, the J call TRBJ2-1; D not certain. This CDR3 is built from 8 residues. CDR1 is SQVTM and CDR2 is ANQGSEA in the germline V gene. The V end was cut by 4 bases, the J end by 10 bases, with 2 bases between. DNA for the CDR3: TGCAGCGTTGGGGAGCAGTTCTTC. Translation gives CSVGEQFF.

This clonotype was counted between two and nine times. The J gene is TRBJ2-1, the V gene TRBV6-5; 12 bases match TRBD2. From germline, CDR1 is MNHEY and CDR2 SVGAGI. Unmatched junction bases numbered 7, after V lost 0 bases and J lost 7 bases. There are 17 residues in the CDR3. CDR3 coding DNA: TGTGCCAGCAGTTACTCGGCTAGCGGGAGGGCCACAAATGAGCAGTTCTTC. This encodes CASSYSASGRATNEQFF.

This clonotype was found many times. The genes are TRBV5-1 and TRBJ2-1, with 7 bases aligning to TRBD1. Germline V gene sequence: CDR1 SGHRS, CDR2 YFSETQ. This CDR3 region has 15 residues. After removal of 2 bases from V and 6 bases from J, the junction contained 8 bases not matched to a gene. CDR3: CASSFSDRASNEQFF. CDR3 nucleotide sequence: TGCGCCAGCAGCTTCTCCGACAGGGCTTCCAATGAGCAGTTCTTC.

This clonotype showed up many times. V is TRBV25-1 and J is TRBJ2-5, with TRBD2 matching 10 bases. Trimming took 4 bases from V and 5 from J; bases not matched to a gene: 4. Germline V gene sequence: CDR1 MGHDK, CDR2 SYGVNS. The CDR3 sequence is 14 residues long. The CDR3 bases are TGTGCCAGCAGTGCTAGCGGGAGTAGGGAGACCCAGTACTTC. It encodes CASSASGSRETQYF. Full variable domain (remainder filled in from reference TRBV25-1 and TRBJ2-5): EADIYQTPRYLVIGTGKKITLECSQTMGHDKMYWYQQDPGMELHLIHYSYGVNSTEKGDLSSESTVSRIRTEHFPLTLESARPSHTSQYLCASSASGSRETQYFGPGTRLLVL.

The sample holds a few counts of this clonotype. As DNA, the CDR3 is TGTGCCAGCAGTGAAAACGCAGGGACAGGGCAGCCCCAGCATTTT. Its protein is CASSENAGTGQPQHF. V usage is TRBV6-1 and J usage is TRBJ1-5, with TRBD1 matching 9 bases. The CDR3 is made up of 15 amino acids. The V and J ends lost 2 bases and 7 bases, in that order; junction bases with no gene match: 6. CDR1 is MNHNS, CDR2 SASEGT, per germline.

The V gene is TRBV4-2, the J gene TRBJ2-2; the match to TRBD2 covers 10 bases. V lost 2 bases to trimming and J lost 0 bases; unmatched junction nucleotides: 6. This CDR3 is built from 18 residues. Germline assignment: CDR1 LGHNA and CDR2 YNFKEQ. The CDR3 nucleotides read TGTGCCAGCAGCCAACAACTTGGACTAGCGGCGAACACCGGGGAGCTGTTTTTT. Encoded protein: CASSQQLGLAANTGELFF.

The CDR3 DNA sequence: TGCGCCAGCAGCTTGAGCGACAGGCCAAATTCACCCCTCCACTTT. Residues: CASSLSDRPNSPLHF. V is TRBV5-1 and J is TRBJ1-6, with a tentative D call TRBD1 (6 bases). The CDR3 sequence is 15 residues long. The V and J ends lost 1 base and 7 bases respectively, with 12 bases between them. Germline V gives CDR1 SGHRS, CDR2 YFSETQ. Full variable domain (outside the CDR3, taken from reference TRBV5-1 and TRBJ1-6): KAGVTQTPRYLIKTRGQQVTLSCSPISGHRSVSWYQQTPGQGLQFLFEYFSETQRNKGNFPGRFSGRQFSNSRSEMNVSTLELGDSALYLCASSLSDRPNSPLHFGNGTRLTVT.

Note on this clonotype: Just one base apart from a much larger clone, this may be a read error. The chain uses TRBV6-1 and TRBJ2-5; D is perhaps TRBD1 (6 bases). CDR1 is MNHNS and CDR2 is SASEGT in the germline V gene. The CDR3 is 15 residues long. Trimming pared 6 bases from V and 2 bases from J, leaving 16 bases between. CDR3 sequence: CASRTGHLEQETQYF. The CDR3 region has the DNA TGTGCCAGCAGAACGGGACATCTAGAGCAAGAGACCCAGTACTTC.

The rearrangement joins TRBV9 to TRBJ1-1; D gene uncertain. This CDR3 spans 17 amino acids. Trimming shortened V by 4 bases and J by 0 bases, and 19 bases separated the two germline ends. Germline-derived CDR1 and CDR2 are SGDLS and YYNGEE. This CDR3 is CASSSTGRTQVNTEAFF. CDR3 coding DNA: TGTGCCAGCAGCTCTACCGGCAGAACACAAGTGAACACTGAAGCTTTCTTT. Full variable domain (missing parts from reference TRBV9 and TRBJ1-1): DSGVTQTPKHLITATGQRVTLRCSPRSGDLSVYWYQQSLDQGLQFLIQYYNGEERAKGNILERFSAQQFPDLHSELNLSSLELGDSALYFCASSSTGRTQVNTEAFFGQGTRLTVV.

This clonotype was counted ten times or more. This rearrangement joins TRBV12-3 or TRBV12-4 to TRBJ2-7, with D maybe TRBD2 (5 bases). Trimming took 1 base from V and 6 from J, leaving 10 bases between them. CDR3 size: 13 residues. CDR3 DNA: TGTGCCAGCAGTTTAGTGGAGCGGCCCGAGCAGTACTTC. Its translation: CASSLVERPEQYF.

This clonotype was picked up a small number of times. The chain has TRBV20-1 and TRBJ2-7; D possibly uses TRBD1 or TRBD2 (5 bases each). CDR1 and CDR2 from the germline V gene are DFQATT and SNEGSKA (reference sequence). CDR3 length: 12 amino acids. The DNA of the CDR3 is TGCAGGGGGGATGACAATCTCTACGAGCAGTACTTC. Its translation is CRGDDNLYEQYF.

This clonotype was recorded only once. This sequence joins TRBV4-3 and TRBJ2-7; D not resolved. From germline, CDR1 is LGHNA and CDR2 YSLEER. This CDR3 contains 13 residues. Trimming stripped 0 bases from V and 5 bases from J, with 8 bases between. CDR3 loop: CASSQDMDNEQYF. In DNA, the CDR3 is TGCGCCAGCAGCCAAGATATGGATAACGAGCAGTACTTC.

The chain couples TRBV24-1 to TRBJ2-2; TRBD1 matches at 7 bases. This CDR3 is 16 amino acids long. Trimming took 1 base from V and 8 from J; bases not matched to a gene: 9. The germline gives CDR1 KGHDR, CDR2 SFDVKD. Here the CDR3 reads CATSDLPTGAMGELFF. The DNA of the CDR3 is TGTGCCACCAGTGATTTACCTACAGGGGCCATGGGGGAGCTGTTTTTT.